This TCR beta chain originates from a study of post-analysis software for immune sequencing data. The study, taken as a whole, reports: Compared with controls, patients had more of about 5 TRBV segments, including TRBV5-6, TRBV5-1 and TRBV20-1.

Tagging with unique molecular identifiers was a feature of the TCR beta cDNA libraries. TCRdb itself ran the PCR reads through MiXCR, one entry per CDR3 protein. The sample carries about half a million distinct CDR3 sequences, around 36% recorded once. The V gene's germline CDR1 is DFQATT and CDR2 SNEGSKA (reference sequence). The CDR3 consists of 14 residues. The V and J ends lost 6 bases and 2 bases, in that order; junction bases with no gene match: 9. This clonotype was detected a few times. Its antigen remains unidentified. Sequencing was carried out using blood. This sequence joins TRBV20-1 and TRBJ2-5; 7 bases align to TRBD1. This TCR came from a girl under 18 with multiple sclerosis. The CDR3 is CSALTPGQQETQYF. DNA for the CDR3: TGCAGTGCCCTTACACCGGGACAGCAAGAGACCCAGTACTTC.